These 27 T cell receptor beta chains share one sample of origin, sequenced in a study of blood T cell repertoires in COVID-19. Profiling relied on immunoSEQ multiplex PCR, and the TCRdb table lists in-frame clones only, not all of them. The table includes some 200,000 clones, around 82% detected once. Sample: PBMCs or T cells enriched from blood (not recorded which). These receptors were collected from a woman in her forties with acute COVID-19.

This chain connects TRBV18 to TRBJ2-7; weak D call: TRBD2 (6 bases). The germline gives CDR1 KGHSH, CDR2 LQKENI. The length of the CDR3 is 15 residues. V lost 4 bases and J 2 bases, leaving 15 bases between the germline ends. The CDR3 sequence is CASSRGPSETYEQYF. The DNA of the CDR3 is TGTGCCAGCTCACGTGGGCCTAGCGAAACCTACGAGCAGTACTTC.

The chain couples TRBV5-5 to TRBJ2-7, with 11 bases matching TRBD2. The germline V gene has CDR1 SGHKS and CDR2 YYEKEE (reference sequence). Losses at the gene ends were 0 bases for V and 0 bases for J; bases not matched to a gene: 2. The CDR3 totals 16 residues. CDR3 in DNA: TGTGCCAGCAGCTTGGGACTAGCGGGACCCTCCTACGAGCAGTACTTC. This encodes CASSLGLAGPSYEQYF.

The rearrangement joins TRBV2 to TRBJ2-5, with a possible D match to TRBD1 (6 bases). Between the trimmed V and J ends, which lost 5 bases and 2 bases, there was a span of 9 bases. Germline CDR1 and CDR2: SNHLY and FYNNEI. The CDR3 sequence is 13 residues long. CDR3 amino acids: CASSYGQQETQYF. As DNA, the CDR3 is TGTGCCAGCAGTTACGGACAGCAAGAGACCCAGTACTTC.

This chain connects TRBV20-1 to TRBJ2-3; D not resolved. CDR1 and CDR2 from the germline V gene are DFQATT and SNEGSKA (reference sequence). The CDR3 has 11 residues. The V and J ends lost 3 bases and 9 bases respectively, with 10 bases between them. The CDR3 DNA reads TGCAGTGCTAGCCAAAAGGAGACGCAGTATTTT. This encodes CSASQKETQYF.

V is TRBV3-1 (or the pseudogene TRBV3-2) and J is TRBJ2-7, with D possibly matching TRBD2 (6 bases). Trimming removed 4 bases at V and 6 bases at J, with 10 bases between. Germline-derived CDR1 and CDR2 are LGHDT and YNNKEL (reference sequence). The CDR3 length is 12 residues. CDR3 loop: CASSLTSTEQYF. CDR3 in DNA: TGTGCCAGCAGCCTTACTAGCACCGAGCAGTACTTC.

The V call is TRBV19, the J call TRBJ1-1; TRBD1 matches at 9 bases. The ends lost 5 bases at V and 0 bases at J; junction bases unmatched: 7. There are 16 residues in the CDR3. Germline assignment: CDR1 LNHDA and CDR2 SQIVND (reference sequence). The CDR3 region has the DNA TGTGCCAGTAGTCCCAGGACAGGGGAACTGAACACTGAAGCTTTCTTT. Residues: CASSPRTGELNTEAFF. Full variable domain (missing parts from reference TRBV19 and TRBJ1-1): DGGITQSPKYLFRKEGQNVTLSCEQNLNHDAMYWYRQDPGQGLRLIYYSQIVNDFQKGDIAEGYSVSREKKESFPLTVTSAQKNPTAFYLCASSPRTGELNTEAFFGQGTRLTVV.

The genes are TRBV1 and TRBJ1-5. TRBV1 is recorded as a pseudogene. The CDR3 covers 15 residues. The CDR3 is CTSSLPGGSSRPQHF. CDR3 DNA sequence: TGCACCAGCAGCCTACCTGGCGGTTCCTCGAGGCCCCAGCATTTT.

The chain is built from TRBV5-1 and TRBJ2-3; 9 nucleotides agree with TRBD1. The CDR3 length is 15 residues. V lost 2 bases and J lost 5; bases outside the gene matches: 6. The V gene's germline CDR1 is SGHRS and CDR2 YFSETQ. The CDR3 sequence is CASSFYRGREDTQYF. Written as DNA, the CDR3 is TGCGCCAGCAGCTTCTACAGGGGGCGCGAAGATACGCAGTATTTT.

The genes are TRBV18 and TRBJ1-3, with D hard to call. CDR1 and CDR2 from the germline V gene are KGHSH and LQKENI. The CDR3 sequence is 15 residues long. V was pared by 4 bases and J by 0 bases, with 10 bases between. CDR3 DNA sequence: TGTGCCAGCTCACGAACAGTCCTCTCTGGAAACACCATATATTTT. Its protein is CASSRTVLSGNTIYF.

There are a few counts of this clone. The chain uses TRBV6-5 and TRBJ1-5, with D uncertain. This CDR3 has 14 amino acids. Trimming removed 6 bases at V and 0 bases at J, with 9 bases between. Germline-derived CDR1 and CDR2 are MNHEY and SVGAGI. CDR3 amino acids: CASSTVNSNQPQHF. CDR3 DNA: TGTGCCAGCAGCACAGTTAATAGCAATCAGCCCCAGCATTTT.

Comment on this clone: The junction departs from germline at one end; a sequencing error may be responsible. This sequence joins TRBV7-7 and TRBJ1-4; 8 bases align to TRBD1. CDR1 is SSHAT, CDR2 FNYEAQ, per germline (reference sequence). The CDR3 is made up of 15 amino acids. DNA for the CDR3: TGTGCTAGCAGCTTAGGGACAGGAATCAATGAAAAACTGTTTTTT. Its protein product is CASSLGTGINEKLFF.

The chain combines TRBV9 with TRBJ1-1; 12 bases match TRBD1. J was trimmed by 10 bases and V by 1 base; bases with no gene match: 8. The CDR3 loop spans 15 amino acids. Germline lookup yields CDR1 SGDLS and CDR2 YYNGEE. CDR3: CASSVIGTGGEGAFF. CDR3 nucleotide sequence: TGTGCCAGCAGCGTAATAGGGACAGGGGGCGAAGGAGCTTTCTTT.

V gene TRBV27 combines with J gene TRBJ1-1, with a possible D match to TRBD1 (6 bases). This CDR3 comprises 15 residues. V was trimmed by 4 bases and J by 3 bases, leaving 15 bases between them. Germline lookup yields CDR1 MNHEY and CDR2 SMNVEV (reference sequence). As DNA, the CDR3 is TGTGCCAGCAGTTCCCCCGGGGGGCGATACACTGAAGCTTTCTTT. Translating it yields CASSSPGGRYTEAFF.

The CDR3: CASSQGQDSGNTIYF. CDR3 DNA sequence: TGTGCCAGCAGCCAGGGACAGGACTCTGGAAACACCATATATTTT. V gene TRBV3-1 (or the pseudogene TRBV3-2) combines with J gene TRBJ1-3; 8 nucleotides line up with TRBD1. The CDR3 extends over 15 amino acids. The germline V gene has CDR1 LGHDT and CDR2 YNNKEL (reference sequence). Unmatched junction bases numbered 1, after V lost 3 bases and J lost 0 bases.

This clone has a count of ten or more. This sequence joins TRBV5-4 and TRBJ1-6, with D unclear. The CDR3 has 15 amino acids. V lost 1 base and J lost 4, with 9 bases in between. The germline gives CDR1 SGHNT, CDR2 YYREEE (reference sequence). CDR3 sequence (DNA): TGTGCCAGCAGCTTGCTAGGCCAGTATAATTCACCCCTCCACTTT. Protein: CASSLLGQYNSPLHF.

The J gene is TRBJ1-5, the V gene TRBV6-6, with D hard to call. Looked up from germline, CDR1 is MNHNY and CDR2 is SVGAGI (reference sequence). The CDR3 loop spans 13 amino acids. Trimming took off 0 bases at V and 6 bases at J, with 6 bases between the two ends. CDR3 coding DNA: TGTGCCAGCAGTTACTCGGAGGGTCAGCCCCAGCATTTT. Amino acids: CASSYSEGQPQHF.

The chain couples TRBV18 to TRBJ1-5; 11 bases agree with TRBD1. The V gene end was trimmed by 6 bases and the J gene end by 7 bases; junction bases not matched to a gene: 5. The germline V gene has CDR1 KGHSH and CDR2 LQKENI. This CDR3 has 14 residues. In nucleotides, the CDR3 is TGTGCCAGCTCGCAGGGACAGGGGGTACAGCCCCAGCATTTT. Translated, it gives CASSQGQGVQPQHF.

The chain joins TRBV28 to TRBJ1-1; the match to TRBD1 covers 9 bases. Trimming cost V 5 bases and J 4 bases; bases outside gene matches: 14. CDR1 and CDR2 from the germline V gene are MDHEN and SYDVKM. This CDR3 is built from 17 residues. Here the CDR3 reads CASSPQGASFLVTEAFF. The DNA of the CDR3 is TGTGCCAGCAGTCCACAGGGGGCTTCTTTCTTGGTCACTGAAGCTTTCTTT.

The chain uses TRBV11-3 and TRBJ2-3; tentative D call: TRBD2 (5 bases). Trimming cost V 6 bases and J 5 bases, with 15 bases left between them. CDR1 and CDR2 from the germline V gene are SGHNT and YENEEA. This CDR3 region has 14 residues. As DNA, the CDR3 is TGTGCCAGCAGTCGGACTGCCTCGGGAGATACGCAGTATTTT. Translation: CASSRTASGDTQYF.

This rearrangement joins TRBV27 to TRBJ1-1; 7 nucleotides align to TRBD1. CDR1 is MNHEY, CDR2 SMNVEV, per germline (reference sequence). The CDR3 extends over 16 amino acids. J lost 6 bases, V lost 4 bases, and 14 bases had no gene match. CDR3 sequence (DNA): TGTGCCAGCAGTTCTAGTAAGGAGTGGACAGGTGCTGAAGCTTTCTTT. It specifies CASSSSKEWTGAEAFF.

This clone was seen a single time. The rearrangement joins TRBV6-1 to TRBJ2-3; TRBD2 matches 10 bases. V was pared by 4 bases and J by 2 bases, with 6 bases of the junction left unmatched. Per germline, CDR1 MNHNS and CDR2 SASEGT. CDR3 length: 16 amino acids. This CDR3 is CASSGSSGGYTDTQYF. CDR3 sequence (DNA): TGTGCCAGCAGTGGATCTAGCGGGGGTTACACAGATACGCAGTATTTT.

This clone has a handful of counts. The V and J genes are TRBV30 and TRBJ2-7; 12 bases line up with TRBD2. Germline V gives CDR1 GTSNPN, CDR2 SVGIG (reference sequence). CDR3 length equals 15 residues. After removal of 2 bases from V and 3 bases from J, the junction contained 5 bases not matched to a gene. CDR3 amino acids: CAWSRRGLAGYEQYF. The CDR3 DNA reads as TGTGCCTGGAGTAGGAGGGGACTAGCGGGCTACGAGCAGTACTTC.

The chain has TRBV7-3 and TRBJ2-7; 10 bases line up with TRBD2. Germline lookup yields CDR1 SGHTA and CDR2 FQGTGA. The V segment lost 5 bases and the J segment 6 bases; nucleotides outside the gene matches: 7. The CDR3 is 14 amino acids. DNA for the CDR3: TGTGCCAGCAGCATCAGCGGGGGGGCCTTCGAGCAGTACTTC. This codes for CASSISGGAFEQYF. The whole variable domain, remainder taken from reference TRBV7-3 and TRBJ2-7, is GAGVSQTPSNKVTEKGKYVELRCDPISGHTALYWYRQSLGQGPEFLIYFQGTGAADDSGLPNDRFFAVRPEGSVSTLKIQRTERGDSAVYLCASSISGGAFEQYFGPGTRLTVT.

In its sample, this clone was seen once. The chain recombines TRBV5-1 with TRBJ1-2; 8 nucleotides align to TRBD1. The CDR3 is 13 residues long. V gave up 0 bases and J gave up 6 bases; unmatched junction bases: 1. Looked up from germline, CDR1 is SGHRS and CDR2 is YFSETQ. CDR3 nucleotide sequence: TGCGCCAGCAGCTTGGGGACAGGGAATGGCTACACCTTC. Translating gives CASSLGTGNGYTF. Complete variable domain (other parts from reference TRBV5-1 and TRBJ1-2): KAGVTQTPRYLIKTRGQQVTLSCSPISGHRSVSWYQQTPGQGLQFLFEYFSETQRNKGNFPGRFSGRQFSNSRSEMNVSTLELGDSALYLCASSLGTGNGYTFGSGTRLTVV.

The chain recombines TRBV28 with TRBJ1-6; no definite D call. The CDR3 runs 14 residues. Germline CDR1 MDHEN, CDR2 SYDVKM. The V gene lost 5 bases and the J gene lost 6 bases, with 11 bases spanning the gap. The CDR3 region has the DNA TGTGCCAGCAGTGTAGACATCCCTAATTCACCCCTCCACTTT. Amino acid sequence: CASSVDIPNSPLHF.

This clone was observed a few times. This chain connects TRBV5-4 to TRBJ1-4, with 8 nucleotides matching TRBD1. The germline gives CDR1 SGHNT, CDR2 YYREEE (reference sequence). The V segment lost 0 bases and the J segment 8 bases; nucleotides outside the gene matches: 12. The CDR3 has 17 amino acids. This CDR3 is CASSLAHYRGAEEKLFF. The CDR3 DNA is TGTGCCAGCAGCTTGGCCCACTACAGGGGGGCAGAGGAAAAACTGTTTTTT. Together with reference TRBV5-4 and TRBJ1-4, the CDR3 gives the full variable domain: ETGVTQSPTHLIKTRGQQVTLRCSSQSGHNTVSWYQQALGQGPQFIFQYYREEENGRGNFPPRFSGLQFPNYSSELNVNALELDDSALYLCASSLAHYRGAEEKLFFGSGTQLSVL.

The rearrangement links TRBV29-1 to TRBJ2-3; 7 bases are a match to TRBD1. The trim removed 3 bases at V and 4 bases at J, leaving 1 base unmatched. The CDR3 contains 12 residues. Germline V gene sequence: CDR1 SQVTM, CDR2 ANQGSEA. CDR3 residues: CSVEQGADTQYF. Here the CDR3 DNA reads TGCAGCGTTGAGCAGGGGGCAGATACGCAGTATTTT.